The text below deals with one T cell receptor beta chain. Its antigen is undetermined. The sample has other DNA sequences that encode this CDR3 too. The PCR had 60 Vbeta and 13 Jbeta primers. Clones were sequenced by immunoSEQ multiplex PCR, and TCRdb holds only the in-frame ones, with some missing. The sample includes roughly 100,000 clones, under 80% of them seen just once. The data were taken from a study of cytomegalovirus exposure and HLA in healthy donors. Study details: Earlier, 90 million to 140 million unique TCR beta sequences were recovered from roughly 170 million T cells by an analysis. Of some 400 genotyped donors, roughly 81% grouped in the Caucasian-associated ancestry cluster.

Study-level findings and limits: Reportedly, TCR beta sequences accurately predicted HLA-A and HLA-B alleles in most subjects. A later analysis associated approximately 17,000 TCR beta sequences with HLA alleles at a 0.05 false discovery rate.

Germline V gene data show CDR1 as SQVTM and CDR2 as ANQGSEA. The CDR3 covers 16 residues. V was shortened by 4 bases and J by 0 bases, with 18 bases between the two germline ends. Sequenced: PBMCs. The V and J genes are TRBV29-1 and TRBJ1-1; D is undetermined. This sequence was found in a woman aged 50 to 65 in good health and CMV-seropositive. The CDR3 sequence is CSVVGTRRVLNTEAFF. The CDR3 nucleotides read TGCAGCGTTGTGGGAACTCGGAGGGTGTTGAACACTGAAGCTTTCTTT.